A selection of T cell receptor beta chains follows, all from one sample in a study of blood T cell repertoires in COVID-19. Produced via immunoSEQ multiplex PCR; TCRdb's table is partial and in-frame only. The sample shows 130,000 to 150,000 clones, over 75% of them seen only once. Sequenced input: peripheral blood. These receptors all stem from an older woman with COVID-19, enrolled during active disease. The CDR3 runs from the conserved cysteine through the conserved F or W. A D gene is named only where the DNA matches it firmly. Expanded clones are given a class, and other clones once, few, many or no size at all.

d_call | j_call | v_call | clone_size | cdr3_nt | cdr3_aa
TRBD1 | TRBJ2-7 | TRBV6-6 | NA | TGTGCCAGCAGTTACTCGGGCAGGGGGTCCCACGAGCAGTACTTC | CASSYSGRGSHEQYF
NA | TRBJ1-5 | TRBV21-1 | NA | TGTGCCAGCAGACCGGGACAGGGAAGTTTAAGTCAGCCCCAGCATTTT | CASRPGQGSLSQPQHF
TRBD1 | TRBJ1-1 | TRBV29-1 | NA | TGCAGCGTTCTTTCCGGGACAGGGGGTTATCAAGCTTTCTTT | CSVLSGTGGYQAFF
NA | TRBJ2-1 | TRBV7-2 | once | TGTGCCAGCAGCCCCGGGACACGACAGTTCTTC | CASSPGTRQFF
TRBD2 | TRBJ2-2 | TRBV19 | once | TGTGCCAGCACGACTAGCGGGGGGGCCGTAACCGGGGAGCTGTTTTTT | CASTTSGGAVTGELFF
TRBD1 | TRBJ1-2 | TRBV20-1 | NA | TGCAGTGCTTGGACAGGGTATGGCTACACCTTC | CSAWTGYGYTF
TRBD2 | TRBJ2-1 | TRBV29-1 | NA | TGCAGCGCCGGGACTAGCGGTTACAATGAGCAGTTCTTC | CSAGTSGYNEQFF
TRBD1 | TRBJ1-2 | TRBV11-2 | NA | TGTGCCAGCAGCTTACAGACAGGGTCCTATGGCTACACCTTC | CASSLQTGSYGYTF
NA | TRBJ2-7 | TRBV18 | NA | TGTGCCAGCTCACCACAAGAGGGGGTCTACGAGCAGTACTTC | CASSPQEGVYEQYF
TRBD1 | TRBJ1-2 | TRBV4-2 | NA | TGTGCCAGCAGCCAAGAAGGGGGCGGCTATGGCTACACCTTC | CASSQEGGGYGYTF
TRBD2 | TRBJ2-2 | TRBV4-2 | NA | TGTGCCAGCAGCCAAGGTAGCGGGGGGGCGAACACCGGGGAGCTGTTTTTT | CASSQGSGGANTGELFF
NA | TRBJ2-5 | TRBV5-6 | NA | TGTGCCAGCAGGCGGGTAGCTCTCGGAGAGACCCAGTACTTC | CASRRVALGETQYF
NA | TRBJ1-2 | TRBV12-3/TRBV12-4 | NA | TGTGCCAGCAGTACAAACAGACAGGAGGGCTACACCTTC | CASSTNRQEGYTF
NA | TRBJ1-5 | TRBV7-9 | NA | TGTGCCAGCAGCCCAGGGGCGGAGACAAATCAGCCCCAGCATTTT | CASSPGAETNQPQHF
NA | TRBJ1-2 | TRBV7-2 | NA | TGTGCCAGCAGCTTACCCTTAGCAGACTATGGCTACACCTTC | CASSLPLADYGYTF
NA | TRBJ1-4 | TRBV28 | NA | TGTGCCAGCAGTTTAGTGCGGGATGTAAAGAATGAAAAACTGTTTTTT | CASSLVRDVKNEKLFF
NA | TRBJ1-1 | TRBV7-3 | NA | TGTGCCAGCAGCAAACAGGGTCGGGGCACTGAAGCTTTCTTT | CASSKQGRGTEAFF
NA | TRBJ1-1 | TRBV7-3 | NA | TGTGCCAGCAGCCCGCGGGGGACGAGCGCGGGGAGGAACACTGAAGCTTTCTTT | CASSPRGTSAGRNTEAFF
TRBD2 | TRBJ2-2 | TRBV19 | NA | TGTGCCAGTAGTATGTTGGGGGGGAGAACCGGGGAGCTGTTTTTT | CASSMLGGRTGELFF
NA | TRBJ1-2 | TRBV29-1 | NA | TGCAGCGTCTTGACTCAGGGGAACTATGGCTACACCTTC | CSVLTQGNYGYTF
TRBD1 | TRBJ1-4 | TRBV4-1 | NA | TGCGCCAGCAGCCAAGCGCGCCAGGGGGCCTTTGAAAAACTGTTTTTT | CASSQARQGAFEKLFF
TRBD2 | TRBJ2-5 | TRBV3-1/TRBV3-2 | NA | TGTGCCAGCAGCCAAGATCAGCGGGGGGGCGGGGAGACCCAGTACTTC | CASSQDQRGGGETQYF
NA | TRBJ1-1 | TRBV10-1 | NA | TGCGCCAGCAGTGAATATAGGACGGGATGGAACACTGAAGCTTTCTTT | CASSEYRTGWNTEAFF
NA | TRBJ2-2 | TRBV19 | NA | TGTGCCAGTAGTATAGGGGGAGAGGTTGACAACACCGGGGAGCTGTTTTTT | CASSIGGEVDNTGELFF
TRBD1 | TRBJ1-1 | TRBV25-1 | NA | TGTGCCAGCAGTGACTCCGGGACAGTGAACACTGAAGCTTTCTTT | CASSDSGTVNTEAFF
TRBD1 | TRBJ2-7 | TRBV27 | NA | TGTGCCAGCAGTTTATCGGGGACAGACTCCTACGAGCAGTACTTC | CASSLSGTDSYEQYF